Shown below are 24 T cell receptor beta chains from a single sample sequenced in a study of blood T cell repertoires in COVID-19 (dated by TCRdb to the early 2020s). Libraries came from the immunoSEQ multiplex PCR assay. TCRdb stores this immuneACCESS table with in-frame sequences only. Part of the clones is absent; in the studies checked, under half of the shortfall reflects unresolved V genes, and no reason is known for the rest. Here the sample has about 160,000 clones; approximately 79% occur a single time. Clones ranked in the top ten supply around 19% of the sample. The sequenced sample consisted of peripheral blood. Receptors originate from a woman older than 75 with acute or convalescent COVID-19.

This chain connects TRBV6-2 or TRBV6-3 to TRBJ2-7, with 8 bases fitting TRBD2. After removal of 2 bases from V and 6 bases from J, the junction contained 12 bases not matched to a gene. CDR3 length: 16 amino acids. Germline CDR1 and CDR2: MNHEY and SVGEGT. CDR3 loop: CASSYLREAPAGEQYF. The CDR3 nucleotides are TGTGCCAGCAGTTACCTGCGGGAGGCTCCGGCGGGCGAGCAGTACTTC.

Only one count was recorded for this clone. The V and J genes are TRBV6-5 and TRBJ2-1; 12 positions agree with TRBD2. The ends lost 6 bases at V and 10 bases at J; junction bases unmatched: 7. CDR1 is MNHEY, CDR2 SVGAGI, per germline. The CDR3 loop spans 14 amino acids. The CDR3 DNA sequence: TGTGCCAGCAGCAGGACTAGCGGGAAACTCGAGCAGTTCTTC. It yields the protein CASSRTSGKLEQFF.

The chain is built from TRBV6-1 and TRBJ2-2; D perhaps matches TRBD1 (6 bases). Germline CDR1 and CDR2: MNHNS and SASEGT. V was trimmed by 2 bases and J by 1 base, leaving 8 bases between them. The CDR3 is 15 amino acids. CDR3 nucleotides: TGTGCCAGCAGTGAAATGACAGGGAACACCGGGGAGCTGTTTTTT. Translating it yields CASSEMTGNTGELFF.

V and J are TRBV29-1 and TRBJ1-2, with 10 bases lining up with TRBD1. CDR3 size: 13 residues. Germline V lookup: CDR1 SQVTM, CDR2 ANQGSEA. The trim removed 3 bases at V and 8 bases at J, leaving 6 bases unmatched. This CDR3 is CSVEGQGNSGYTF. The CDR3 DNA is TGCAGCGTTGAGGGACAGGGGAATAGCGGCTACACCTTC.

The genes are TRBV9 and TRBJ2-7; no clear D gene. CDR3 length equals 11 residues. In germline, CDR1 is SGDLS, CDR2 YYNGEE. V was clipped by 3 bases and J by 7 bases, with 8 bases between them. The CDR3 region is CASSAIREQYF. CDR3 coding DNA: TGTGCCAGCAGCGCCATCCGGGAGCAGTACTTC.

J is TRBJ2-1 and V is TRBV6-2 or TRBV6-3; 7 bases fit TRBD2. V lost 0 bases to trimming and J lost 7 bases; unmatched junction nucleotides: 9. Germline lookup yields CDR1 MNHEY and CDR2 SVGEGT. The CDR3 is 16 amino acids. The CDR3 region is CASSYSSTGRGNEQFF. The CDR3 DNA is TGTGCCAGCAGTTACTCGAGTACCGGGCGGGGGAATGAGCAGTTCTTC.

The chain employs TRBV7-2 and TRBJ1-2; maybe TRBD1 (5 bases). Germline V lookup: CDR1 SGHTA, CDR2 FQGNSA. V was cut by 2 bases and J by 4 bases, with 11 bases left in between. The CDR3 length is 14 residues. CDR3 sequence: CASSLNSGRYGYTF. In nucleotides, the CDR3 is TGTGCCAGCAGCTTAAACTCAGGGCGCTATGGCTACACCTTC. The full variable domain, in which reference TRBV7-2 and TRBJ1-2 provide the parts outside the CDR3, is GAGVSQSPSNKVTEKGKDVELRCDPISGHTALYWYRQSLGQGLEFLIYFQGNSAPDKSGLPSDRFSAERTGGSVSTLTIQRTQQEDSAVYLCASSLNSGRYGYTFGSGTRLTVV.

The CDR3 DNA sequence: TGTGCCAGCAGCCAAATTATCCCGACGAGGGAAAAACTGTTTTTT. Its translation is CASSQIIPTREKLFF. The chain couples TRBV3-1 (or the pseudogene TRBV3-2) to TRBJ1-4; no firm D call. Germline CDR1 LGHDT, CDR2 YNNKEL (reference sequence). V was shortened by 2 bases and J by 8 bases, with 15 bases between the two germline ends. This CDR3 has 15 residues.

V and J are TRBV29-1 and TRBJ2-7; TRBD1 matches at 9 bases. Germline values: CDR1 SQVTM, CDR2 ANQGSEA. The V segment lost 7 bases and the J segment 8 bases; nucleotides outside the gene matches: 6. This CDR3 contains 11 residues. CDR3 sequence (DNA): TGCAGCGCTACAGGGGGCAAGAAGCAGTACTTC. This translates into CSATGGKKQYF.

Here the CDR3 reads CASSLQGAEYGYTF. The CDR3 DNA reads as TGCGCCAGCAGCTTGCAGGGGGCGGAATATGGCTACACCTTC. This chain uses TRBV5-1 with TRBJ1-2, with 8 nucleotides matching TRBD1. Germline V gene lookup returns CDR1 SGHRS and CDR2 YFSETQ. The CDR3 is 14 residues long. V lost 1 base to trimming and J lost 5 bases; unmatched junction nucleotides: 4.

This sequence joins TRBV6-5 and TRBJ1-2; 9 bases map to TRBD1. Looked up from germline, CDR1 is MNHEY and CDR2 is SVGAGI. The CDR3 is 13 residues long. The ends lost 8 bases at V and 4 bases at J; junction bases unmatched: 5. DNA of the CDR3: TGTGCCAGCTCCGAGACAGGGGGCTATGGCTACACCTTC. This sequence encodes CASSETGGYGYTF.

This clone was seen just once. This chain connects TRBV19 to TRBJ1-2; TRBD1 aligns across 8 bases. The germline CDR1 and CDR2 sequences are LNHDA and SQIVND (reference sequence). V trimming: 4 bases; J trimming: 3 bases; junction bases outside the gene matches: 4. This CDR3 comprises 14 residues. The CDR3 DNA is TGTGCCAGTAGTACGAGGACAGGGTACTATGGCTACACCTTC. Residues: CASSTRTGYYGYTF.

The chain carries TRBV28 and TRBJ1-5; D may be TRBD1 (6 bases). CDR1 MDHEN and CDR2 SYDVKM come from the germline V gene. V dropped 2 bases and J dropped 5 bases, with 13 bases sitting between them. The CDR3 loop spans 15 amino acids. CDR3 nucleotide sequence: TGTGCCAGCAGTTTAGGGGGGGCGGCTGATCAGCCCCAGCATTTT. Translating it yields CASSLGGAADQPQHF.

A single count supports this clone. The chain combines TRBV7-3 with TRBJ2-2; 8 bases align to TRBD2. CDR3 length equals 16 residues. V was pared by 5 bases and J by 0 bases, with 5 bases of the junction left unmatched. Per germline, CDR1 SGHTA and CDR2 FQGTGA. CDR3 in DNA: TGTGCCAGCAGCCCCGGGGGACTAGCGAACACCGGGGAGCTGTTTTTT. Translation: CASSPGGLANTGELFF.

The chain has TRBV19 and TRBJ1-3; D is ambiguous. This CDR3 has 13 residues. Germline loops: CDR1 LNHDA, CDR2 SQIVND (reference sequence). The germline V and J ends were trimmed by 9 bases and 2 bases, with 11 bases remaining between them. The CDR3 here is CASLSSTGNTIYF. Written as DNA, the CDR3 is TGTGCCAGCCTGTCGAGCACTGGAAACACCATATATTTT.

This clone was picked up one time. The V gene is TRBV27, the J gene TRBJ2-3, with TRBD1 as a possible D gene (5 bases). V was trimmed by 3 bases and J by 4 bases, leaving 14 bases between them. The V gene's germline CDR1 is MNHEY and CDR2 SMNVEV (reference sequence). The CDR3 runs to 15 residues. The CDR3 DNA follows: TGTGCCAGCAGTTTCTCAGGGAATGTGGCAGATACGCAGTATTTT. Protein product: CASSFSGNVADTQYF.

This sequence joins TRBV6-1 and TRBJ2-3, with TRBD1 matching 12 bases. The junction had 7 bases not matched to a gene; V was cut back by 6 bases and J by 6 bases. Germline assignment: CDR1 MNHNS and CDR2 SASEGT. The CDR3 runs to 15 residues. The CDR3 region has the DNA TGTGCCAGCAGACTCCGGGACAGGGGGCGGGATACGCAGTATTTT. Amino acids: CASRLRDRGRDTQYF.

The chain is built from TRBV5-5 and TRBJ1-4, with 7 bases matching TRBD1. Germline loops: CDR1 SGHKS, CDR2 YYEKEE (reference sequence). Unmatched junction bases numbered 6, after V lost 4 bases and J lost 0 bases. CDR3 length: 16 residues. The CDR3 protein is CASSIFGQATNEKLFF. CDR3 DNA sequence: TGTGCCAGCAGCATTTTTGGACAGGCAACTAATGAAAAACTGTTTTTT.

Concerning this clone: The junction shows a germline mismatch at one end, possibly a read error. The J gene is TRBJ1-2, the V gene TRBV10-1, with a tentative D call TRBD1 (6 bases). Germline loops: CDR1 WNHNN, CDR2 SYGVQD (reference sequence). The CDR3 loop spans 13 amino acids. Written as DNA, the CDR3 is TGCGCCAGCAGTGAGCCCGGGACAACCTCTATTTCCTTC. It codes for CASSEPGTTSISF.

J is TRBJ2-7 and V is TRBV27, with TRBD2 identical over 9 bases. The V and J ends lost 6 bases and 3 bases, in that order; junction bases with no gene match: 6. The CDR3 runs 14 residues. Per the germline V gene, CDR1 is MNHEY and CDR2 is SMNVEV (reference sequence). CDR3 protein: CASRSSGISYEQYF. CDR3 sequence (DNA): TGTGCCAGCAGGTCTAGCGGGATAAGCTACGAGCAGTACTTC.

This chain joins TRBV9 and TRBJ2-3; TRBD2 matches at 11 bases. The CDR3 contains 18 residues. Looked up from germline, CDR1 is SGDLS and CDR2 is YYNGEE. The V and J ends lost 0 bases and 0 bases, in that order; junction bases with no gene match: 6. The CDR3 coding sequence is TGTGCCAGCAGCGTAGGAACTAGCGGGGGCCTAAGCACAGATACGCAGTATTTT. Its protein product is CASSVGTSGGLSTDTQYF.

The J gene is TRBJ2-7, the V gene TRBV7-2; tentative D call: TRBD2 (7 bases). V shed 1 base and J shed 3 bases, with 19 bases lying between them. The germline V gene has CDR1 SGHTA and CDR2 FQGNSA. The CDR3 is made up of 17 amino acids. CDR3: CASSLEIGGGRNYEQYF. DNA of the CDR3: TGTGCCAGCAGCTTAGAAATAGGGGGGGGCAGGAACTACGAGCAGTACTTC.

The chain has TRBV13 and TRBJ2-1; the match to TRBD2 covers 7 bases. CDR1 and CDR2 from the germline V gene are PRHDT and FYEKMQ (reference sequence). Trimming cost V 5 bases and J 7 bases; bases outside gene matches: 14. The CDR3 sequence is 16 residues long. The DNA of the CDR3 is TGTGCCAGCAGCAAAGGACCAGCGGGGACGGGGAATGAGCAGTTCTTC. Translated: CASSKGPAGTGNEQFF. Full variable domain (outside the CDR3, taken from reference TRBV13 and TRBJ2-1): AAGVIQSPRHLIKEKRETATLKCYPIPRHDTVYWYQQGPGQDPQFLISFYEKMQSDKGSIPDRFSAQQFSDYHSELNMSSLELGDSALYFCASSKGPAGTGNEQFFGPGTRLTVL.

This chain connects TRBV5-4 to TRBJ1-2, with a weak D call TRBD1 (5 bases). The V end was cut by 4 bases, the J end by 5 bases, with 24 bases between. Per the germline V gene, CDR1 is SGHNT and CDR2 is YYREEE (reference sequence). The CDR3 totals 17 residues. The CDR3 loop reads CASSPSGGGTFRYGYTF. DNA for the CDR3: TGTGCCAGCAGCCCCAGCGGGGGGGGGACCTTTCGGTATGGCTACACCTTC.